This TCR beta chain was profiled in a study of cytomegalovirus exposure and HLA in healthy donors. The study's findings and limits: Per a later analysis, HLA-associated TCR beta chains showed more clonal expansion than other, equally common TCR beta chains. A later analysis reportedly found fewer N-insertions in an Asian-associated ancestry cluster than the roughly 700-donor mean.

Researchers ran the PCR with 60 Vbeta and 13 Jbeta primers. As originally analysed: Among the unique TCR beta chains that a later analysis counted, roughly 80 million in all, 10 million to 13 million were shared. The method was immunoSEQ multiplex PCR; TCRdb's version includes in-frame clones alone and lacks a portion of them. That table is the source of V, J and clone size, and D and trimming were worked out from the DNA. Of approximately 200,000 clones in the sample, around 79% are singletons; the top ten hold 1.5% to 2%. The CDR3 consists of 18 residues. Germline-derived CDR1 and CDR2 are SGDLS and YYNGEE. Losses at the gene ends were 1 base for V and 4 bases for J; bases not matched to a gene: 11. This clone occurred a few times. The antigen remains unidentified.

Sequencing was done on a sample of PBMCs. J is TRBJ2-1 and V is TRBV9; 10 bases fit TRBD2. The TCR sequence derives from a man aged 18 to 30 in good health and CMV-seronegative. CDR3 loop: CASSVPPDGLADYNEQFF. CDR3 DNA: TGTGCCAGCAGCGTACCCCCCGACGGACTAGCGGATTACAATGAGCAGTTCTTC.